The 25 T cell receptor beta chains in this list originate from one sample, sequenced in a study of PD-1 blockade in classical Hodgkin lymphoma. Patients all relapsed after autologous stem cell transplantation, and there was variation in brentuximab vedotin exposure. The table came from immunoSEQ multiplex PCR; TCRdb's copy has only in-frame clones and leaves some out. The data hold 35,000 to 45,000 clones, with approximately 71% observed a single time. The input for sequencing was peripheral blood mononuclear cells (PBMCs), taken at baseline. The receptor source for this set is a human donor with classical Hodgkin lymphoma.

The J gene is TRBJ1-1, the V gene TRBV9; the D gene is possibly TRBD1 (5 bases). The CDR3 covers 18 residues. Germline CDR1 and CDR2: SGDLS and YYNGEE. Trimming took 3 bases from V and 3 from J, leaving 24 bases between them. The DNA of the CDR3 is TGTGCCAGCAGCGCCCCCCGGCTCGGACACCGGGGGGACACTGAAGCTTTCTTT. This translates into CASSAPRLGHRGDTEAFF.

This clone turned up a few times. The CDR3 sequence is CASSSSGGATGELFF. The CDR3 DNA is TGTGCCAGCAGCTCTAGCGGGGGGGCAACCGGGGAGCTGTTTTTT. This rearrangement joins TRBV7-2 to TRBJ2-2; TRBD2 agrees at 12 bases. After removal of 4 bases from V and 5 bases from J, the junction contained 2 bases not matched to a gene. The CDR3 extends over 15 amino acids. The germline CDR1 and CDR2 sequences are SGHTA and FQGNSA.

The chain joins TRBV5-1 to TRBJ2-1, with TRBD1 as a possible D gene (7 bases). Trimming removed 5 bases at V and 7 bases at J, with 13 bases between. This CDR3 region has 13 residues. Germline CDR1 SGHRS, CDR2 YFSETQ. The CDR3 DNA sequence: TGCGCCAGCAGTTATTCAGGGGGGAATGAGCAGTTCTTC. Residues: CASSYSGGNEQFF.

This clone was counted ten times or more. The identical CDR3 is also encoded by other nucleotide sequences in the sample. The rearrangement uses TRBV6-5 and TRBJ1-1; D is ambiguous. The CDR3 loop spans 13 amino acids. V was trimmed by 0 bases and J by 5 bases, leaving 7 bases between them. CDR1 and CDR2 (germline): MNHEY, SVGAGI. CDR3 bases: TGTGCCAGCAGTTACTCTCGGTGGACTGAAGCTTTCTTT. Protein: CASSYSRWTEAFF.

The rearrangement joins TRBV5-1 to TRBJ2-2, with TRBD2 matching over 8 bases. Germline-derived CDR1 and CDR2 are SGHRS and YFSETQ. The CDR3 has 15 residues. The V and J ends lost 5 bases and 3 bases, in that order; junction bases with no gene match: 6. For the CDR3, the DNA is TGCGCCAGCAGGTCCGGGGGGGCGCACACCGGGGAGCTGTTTTTT. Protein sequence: CASRSGGAHTGELFF.

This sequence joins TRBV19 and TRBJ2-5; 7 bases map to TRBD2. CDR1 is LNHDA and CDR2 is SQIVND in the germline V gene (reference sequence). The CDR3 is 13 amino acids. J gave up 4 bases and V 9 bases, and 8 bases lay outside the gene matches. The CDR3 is CASFGEGRETQYF. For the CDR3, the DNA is TGTGCCAGCTTCGGGGAGGGAAGAGAGACCCAGTACTTC.

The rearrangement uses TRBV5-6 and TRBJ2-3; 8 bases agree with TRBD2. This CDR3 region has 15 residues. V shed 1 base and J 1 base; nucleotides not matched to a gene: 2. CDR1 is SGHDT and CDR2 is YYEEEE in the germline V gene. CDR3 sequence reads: CASSLLREGTDTQYF. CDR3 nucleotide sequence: TGTGCCAGCAGCTTGTTGCGGGAGGGCACAGATACGCAGTATTTT.

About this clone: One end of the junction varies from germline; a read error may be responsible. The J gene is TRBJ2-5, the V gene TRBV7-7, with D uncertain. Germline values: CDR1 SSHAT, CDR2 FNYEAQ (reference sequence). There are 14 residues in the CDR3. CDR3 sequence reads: CASSLGMGKETQYF. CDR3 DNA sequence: TGTGCTAGCAGCTTAGGGATGGGGAAAGAGACCCAGTACTTC.

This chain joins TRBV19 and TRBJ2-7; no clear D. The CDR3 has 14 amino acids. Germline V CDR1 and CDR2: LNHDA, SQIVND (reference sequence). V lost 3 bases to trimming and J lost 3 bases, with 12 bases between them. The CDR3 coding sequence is TGTGCCAGTAGTATGGCACGACCTCACTACGAGCAGTACTTC. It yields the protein CASSMARPHYEQYF.

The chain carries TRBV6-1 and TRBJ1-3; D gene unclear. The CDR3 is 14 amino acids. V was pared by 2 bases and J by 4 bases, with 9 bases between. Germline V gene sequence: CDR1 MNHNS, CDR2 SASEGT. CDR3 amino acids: CASSELRTGNTIYF. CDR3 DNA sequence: TGTGCCAGCAGTGAATTACGTACAGGAAACACCATATATTTT.

CDR3 in amino acids: CASSVPRGSGANVLTF. The DNA for the CDR3 is TGTGCCAGCAGCGTCCCTCGGGGATCTGGGGCCAACGTCCTGACTTTC. V usage is TRBV9 and J usage is TRBJ2-6; D might be TRBD2 (5 bases). The germline V gene encodes CDR1 SGDLS and CDR2 YYNGEE. V was clipped by 2 bases and J by 1 base, with 10 bases between them. The CDR3 spans 16 residues.

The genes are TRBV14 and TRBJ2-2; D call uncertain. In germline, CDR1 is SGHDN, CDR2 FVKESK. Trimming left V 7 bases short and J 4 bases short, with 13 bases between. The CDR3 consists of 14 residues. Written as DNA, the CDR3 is TGTGCCAGCAACGACCCCAAAGGCACCGGGGAGCTGTTTTTT. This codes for CASNDPKGTGELFF.

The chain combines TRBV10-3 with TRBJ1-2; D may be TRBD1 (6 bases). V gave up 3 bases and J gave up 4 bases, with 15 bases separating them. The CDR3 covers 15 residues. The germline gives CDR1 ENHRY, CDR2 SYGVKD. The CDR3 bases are TGTGCCATCAGTGACCGTCCAGGGGCCTCCTATGGCTACACCTTC. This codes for CAISDRPGASYGYTF.

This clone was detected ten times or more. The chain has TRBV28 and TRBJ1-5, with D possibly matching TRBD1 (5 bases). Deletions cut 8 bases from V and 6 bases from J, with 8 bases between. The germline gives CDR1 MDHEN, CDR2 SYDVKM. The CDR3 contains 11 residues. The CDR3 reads CASGGFQPQHF. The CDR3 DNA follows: TGTGCCAGCGGGGGTTTTCAGCCCCAGCATTTT.

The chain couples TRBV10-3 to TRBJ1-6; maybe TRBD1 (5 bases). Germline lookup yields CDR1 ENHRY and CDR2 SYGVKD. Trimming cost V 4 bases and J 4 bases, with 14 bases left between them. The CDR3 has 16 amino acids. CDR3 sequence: CAISVRGGYYNSPLHF. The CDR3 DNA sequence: TGTGCCATCAGTGTACGGGGGGGGTATTATAATTCACCCCTCCACTTT.

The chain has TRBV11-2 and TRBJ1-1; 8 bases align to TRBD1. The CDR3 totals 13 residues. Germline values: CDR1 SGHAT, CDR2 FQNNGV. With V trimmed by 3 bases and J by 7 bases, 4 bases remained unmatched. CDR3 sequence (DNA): TGTGCCAGCAGCTTCCAGGGGGCTGGTGAAGCTTTCTTT. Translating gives CASSFQGAGEAFF.

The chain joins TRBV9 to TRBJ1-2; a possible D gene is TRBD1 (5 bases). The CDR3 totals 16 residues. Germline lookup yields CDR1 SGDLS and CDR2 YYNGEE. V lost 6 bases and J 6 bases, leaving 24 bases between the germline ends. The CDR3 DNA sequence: TGTGCCAGCACCCCTTCAAATAGACAGAATCCCCATGGCTACACCTTC. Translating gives CASTPSNRQNPHGYTF.

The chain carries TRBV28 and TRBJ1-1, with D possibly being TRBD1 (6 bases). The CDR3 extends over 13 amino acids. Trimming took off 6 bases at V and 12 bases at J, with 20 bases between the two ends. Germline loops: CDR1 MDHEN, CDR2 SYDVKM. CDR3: CASRGTTFKLSFF. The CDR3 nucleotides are TGTGCCAGCAGGGGGACAACGTTTAAGCTTTCTTTCTTT.

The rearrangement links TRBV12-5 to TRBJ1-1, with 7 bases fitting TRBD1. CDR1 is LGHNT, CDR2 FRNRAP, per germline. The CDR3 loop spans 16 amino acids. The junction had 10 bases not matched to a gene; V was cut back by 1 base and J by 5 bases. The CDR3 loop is CASGLGREGARTEAFF. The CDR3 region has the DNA TGTGCTAGTGGTTTGGGGCGGGAGGGGGCAAGGACTGAAGCTTTCTTT.

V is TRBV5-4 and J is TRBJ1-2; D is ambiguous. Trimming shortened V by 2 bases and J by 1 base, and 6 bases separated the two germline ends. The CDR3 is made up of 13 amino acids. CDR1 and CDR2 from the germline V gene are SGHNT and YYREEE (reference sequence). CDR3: CASSFVDNYGYTF. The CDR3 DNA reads TGTGCCAGCAGCTTTGTAGATAACTATGGCTACACCTTC. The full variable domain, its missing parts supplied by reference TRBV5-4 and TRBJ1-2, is ETGVTQSPTHLIKTRGQQVTLRCSSQSGHNTVSWYQQALGQGPQFIFQYYREEENGRGNFPPRFSGLQFPNYSSELNVNALELDDSALYLCASSFVDNYGYTFGSGTRLTVV.

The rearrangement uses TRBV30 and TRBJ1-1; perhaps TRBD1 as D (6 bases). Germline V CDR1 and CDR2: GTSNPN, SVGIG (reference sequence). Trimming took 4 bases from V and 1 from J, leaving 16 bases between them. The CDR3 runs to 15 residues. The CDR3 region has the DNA TGTGCCTGGAATGGGGGCGAAATGAGGAACACTGAAGCTTTCTTT. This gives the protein CAWNGGEMRNTEAFF.

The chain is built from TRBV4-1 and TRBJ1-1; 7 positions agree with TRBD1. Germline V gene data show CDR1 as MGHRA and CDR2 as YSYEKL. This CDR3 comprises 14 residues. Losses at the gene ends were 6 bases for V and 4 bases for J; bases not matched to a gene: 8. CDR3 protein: CASSVLSGGTEAFF. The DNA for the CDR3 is TGCGCCAGCAGTGTATTATCAGGGGGCACTGAAGCTTTCTTT.

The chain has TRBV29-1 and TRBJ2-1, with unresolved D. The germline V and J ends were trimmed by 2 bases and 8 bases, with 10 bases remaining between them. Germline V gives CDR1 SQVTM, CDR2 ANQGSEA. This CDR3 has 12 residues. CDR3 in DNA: TGCAGCGTTGAATCCAGTTACGATGAGCAGTTCTTC. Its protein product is CSVESSYDEQFF.

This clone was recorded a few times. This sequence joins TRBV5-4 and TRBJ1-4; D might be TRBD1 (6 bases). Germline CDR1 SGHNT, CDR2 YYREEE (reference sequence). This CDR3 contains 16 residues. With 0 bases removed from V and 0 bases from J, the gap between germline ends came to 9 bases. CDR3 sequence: CASSLADRSTNEKLFF. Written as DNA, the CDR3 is TGTGCCAGCAGCTTGGCCGACAGGTCAACTAATGAAAAACTGTTTTTT.

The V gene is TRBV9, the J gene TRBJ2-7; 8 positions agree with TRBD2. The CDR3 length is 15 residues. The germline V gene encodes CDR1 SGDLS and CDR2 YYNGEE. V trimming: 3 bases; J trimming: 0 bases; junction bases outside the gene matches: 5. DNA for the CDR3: TGTGCCAGCAGCGCCGCCACTAGCGGCTCCTACGAGCAGTACTTC. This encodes CASSAATSGSYEQYF.